This TCR beta chain comes out of a study of OX40 agonist ivuxolimab in advanced cancers. At the level of the study: Enrolled patients in dose escalation had cancers that were hepatocellular carcinoma, melanoma, renal cell or head and neck cancer. Points from the study as a whole: Average numbers of expanded clones were greater in CD8+ T cells than in CD4+. It was not determined which antigens were specifically recognized by the peripheral T cells that had undergone clonal expansion.

About this clone: Its antigen is undetermined.

The CDR3 length is 16 residues. Trimming took 1 base from V and 1 from J, leaving 13 bases between them. The V gene's germline CDR1 is ENHRY and CDR2 SYGVKD. Assay used: immunoSEQ multiplex PCR; TCRdb lists only in-frame clones, some missing. The sample yields about 63,000 clones, about 81% seen once. This sample comprised CD4+ or CD8+ T cells sorted from blood, obtained in a trial of the OX40 agonist ivuxolimab. The V and J genes are TRBV10-3 and TRBJ1-2; D possibly corresponds to TRBD1 (6 bases). The sequence derives from an adult with an advanced solid tumor such as melanoma, head and neck, liver or kidney cancer. CDR3 loop: CAISEYNRDNNYGYTF. CDR3 DNA sequence: TGTGCCATCAGTGAGTACAACCGGGACAATAACTATGGCTACACCTTC.